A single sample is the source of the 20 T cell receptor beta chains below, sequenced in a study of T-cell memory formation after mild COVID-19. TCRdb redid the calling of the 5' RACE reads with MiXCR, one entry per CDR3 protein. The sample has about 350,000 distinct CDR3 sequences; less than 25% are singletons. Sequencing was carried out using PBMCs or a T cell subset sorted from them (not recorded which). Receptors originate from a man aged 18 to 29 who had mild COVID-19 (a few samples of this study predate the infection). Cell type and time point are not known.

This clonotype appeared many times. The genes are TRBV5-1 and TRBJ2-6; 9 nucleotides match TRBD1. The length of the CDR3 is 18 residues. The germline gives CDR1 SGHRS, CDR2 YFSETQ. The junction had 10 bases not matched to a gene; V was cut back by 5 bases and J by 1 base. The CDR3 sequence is CASRSSGTGPSGANVLTF. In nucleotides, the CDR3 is TGCGCCAGCAGATCTTCCGGGACAGGGCCTTCTGGGGCCAACGTCCTGACTTTC.

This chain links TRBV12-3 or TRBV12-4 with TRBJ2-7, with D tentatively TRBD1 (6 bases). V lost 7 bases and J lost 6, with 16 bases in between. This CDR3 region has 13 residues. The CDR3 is CASTAGVGFEQYF. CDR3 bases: TGTGCCAGCACCGCAGGGGTCGGGTTCGAGCAGTACTTC.

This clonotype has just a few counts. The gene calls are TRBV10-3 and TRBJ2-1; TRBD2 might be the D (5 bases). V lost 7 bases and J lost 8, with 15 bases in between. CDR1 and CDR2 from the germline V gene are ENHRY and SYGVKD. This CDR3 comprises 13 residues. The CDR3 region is CAIKDSQVHEQFF. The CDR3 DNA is TGTGCCATCAAGGACTCCCAAGTACATGAGCAGTTCTTC.

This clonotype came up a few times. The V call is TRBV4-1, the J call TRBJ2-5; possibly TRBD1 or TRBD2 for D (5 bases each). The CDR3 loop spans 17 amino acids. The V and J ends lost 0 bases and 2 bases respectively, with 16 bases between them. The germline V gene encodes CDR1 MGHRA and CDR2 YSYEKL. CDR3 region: CASSQDVEGPGQETQYF. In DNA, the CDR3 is TGCGCCAGCAGCCAAGATGTCGAGGGGCCAGGGCAAGAGACCCAGTACTTC.

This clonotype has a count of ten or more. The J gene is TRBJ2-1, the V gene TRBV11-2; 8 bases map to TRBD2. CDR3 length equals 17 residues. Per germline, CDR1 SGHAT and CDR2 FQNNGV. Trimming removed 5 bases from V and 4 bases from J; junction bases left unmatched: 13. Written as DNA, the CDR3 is TGTGCCAGCAGCCTGACCCCGGGACTAGGGTGGTACAATGAGCAGTTCTTC. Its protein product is CASSLTPGLGWYNEQFF.

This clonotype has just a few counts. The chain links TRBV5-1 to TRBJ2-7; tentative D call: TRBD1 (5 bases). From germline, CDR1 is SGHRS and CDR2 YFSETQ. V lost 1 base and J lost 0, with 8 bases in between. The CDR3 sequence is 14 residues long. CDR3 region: CASSLTDISYEQYF. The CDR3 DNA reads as TGCGCCAGCAGCTTGACGGACATCTCCTACGAGCAGTACTTC.

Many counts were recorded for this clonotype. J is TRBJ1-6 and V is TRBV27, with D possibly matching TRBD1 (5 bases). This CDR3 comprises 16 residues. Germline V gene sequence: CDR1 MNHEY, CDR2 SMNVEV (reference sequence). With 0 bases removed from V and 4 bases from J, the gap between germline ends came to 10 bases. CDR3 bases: TGTGCCAGCAGTTTATCCCCAGGGTGGTATAATTCACCCCTCCACTTT. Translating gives CASSLSPGWYNSPLHF.

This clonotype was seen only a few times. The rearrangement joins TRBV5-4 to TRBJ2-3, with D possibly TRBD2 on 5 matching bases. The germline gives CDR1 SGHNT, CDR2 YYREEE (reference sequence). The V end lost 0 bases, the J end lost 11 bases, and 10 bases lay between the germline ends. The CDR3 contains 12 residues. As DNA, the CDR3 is TGTGCCAGCAGCTTGGCGGGATGGGAGCAGTATTTT. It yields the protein CASSLAGWEQYF.

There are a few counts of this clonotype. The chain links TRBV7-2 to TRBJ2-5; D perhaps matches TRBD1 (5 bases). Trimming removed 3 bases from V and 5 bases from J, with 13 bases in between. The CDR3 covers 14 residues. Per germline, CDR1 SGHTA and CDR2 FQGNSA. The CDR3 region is CASSFAPGSETQYF. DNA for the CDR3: TGTGCCAGCAGCTTCGCCCCAGGGTCTGAGACCCAGTACTTC.

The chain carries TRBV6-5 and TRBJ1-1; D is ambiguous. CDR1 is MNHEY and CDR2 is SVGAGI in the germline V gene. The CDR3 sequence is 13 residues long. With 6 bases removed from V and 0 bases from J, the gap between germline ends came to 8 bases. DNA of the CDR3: TGTGCCAGCAGGAACAGCCTGAACACTGAAGCTTTCTTT. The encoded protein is CASRNSLNTEAFF.

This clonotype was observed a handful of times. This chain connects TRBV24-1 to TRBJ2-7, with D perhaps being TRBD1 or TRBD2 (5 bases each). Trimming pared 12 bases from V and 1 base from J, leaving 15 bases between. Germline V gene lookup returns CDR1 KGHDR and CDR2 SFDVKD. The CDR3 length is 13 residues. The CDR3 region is CAPPGPRSYEQYV. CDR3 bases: TGTGCCCCTCCGGGACCGCGGTCCTACGAGCAGTACGTC.

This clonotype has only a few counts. This chain's CDR3 is CASSYRRTSGGAMTDTQYF. Written as DNA, the CDR3 is TGTGCCAGCAGCTATCGTAGGACTAGCGGGGGGGCCATGACAGATACGCAGTATTTT. The J gene is TRBJ2-3, the V gene TRBV11-2, with 15 nucleotides matching TRBD2. The CDR3 spans 19 residues. Germline CDR1 and CDR2: SGHAT and FQNNGV. V lost 4 bases and J lost 3; bases outside the gene matches: 11.

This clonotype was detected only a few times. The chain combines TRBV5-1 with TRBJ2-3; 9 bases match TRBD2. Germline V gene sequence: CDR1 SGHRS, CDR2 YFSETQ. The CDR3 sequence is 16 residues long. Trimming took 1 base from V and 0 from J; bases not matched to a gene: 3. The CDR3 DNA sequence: TGCGCCAGCAGCTTGCGACTAGCGGATAGCACAGATACGCAGTATTTT. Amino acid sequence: CASSLRLADSTDTQYF.

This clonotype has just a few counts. In DNA, the CDR3 is TGTGCCAGCAGTTCTCCGGGTGAGGGTCTCGATGAGCAGTTCTTC. Encoded protein: CASSSPGEGLDEQFF. The chain recombines TRBV28 with TRBJ2-1, with a tentative D call TRBD2 (5 bases). The CDR3 extends over 15 amino acids. Germline assignment: CDR1 MDHEN and CDR2 SYDVKM. Between the trimmed V and J ends, which lost 4 bases and 8 bases, there was a span of 18 bases.

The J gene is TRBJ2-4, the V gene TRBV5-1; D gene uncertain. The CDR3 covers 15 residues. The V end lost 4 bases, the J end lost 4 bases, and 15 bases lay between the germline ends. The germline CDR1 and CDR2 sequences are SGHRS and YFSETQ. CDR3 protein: CASSPIRSFKNIQYF. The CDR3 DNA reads TGCGCCAGCAGCCCCATTAGGTCGTTTAAAAACATTCAGTACTTC.

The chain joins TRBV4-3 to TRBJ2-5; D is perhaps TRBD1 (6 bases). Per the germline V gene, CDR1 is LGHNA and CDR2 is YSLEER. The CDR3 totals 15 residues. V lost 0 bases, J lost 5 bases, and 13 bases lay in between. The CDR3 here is CASSQDVQGRETQYF. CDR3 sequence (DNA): TGCGCCAGCAGCCAAGATGTCCAGGGGCGGGAGACCCAGTACTTC.

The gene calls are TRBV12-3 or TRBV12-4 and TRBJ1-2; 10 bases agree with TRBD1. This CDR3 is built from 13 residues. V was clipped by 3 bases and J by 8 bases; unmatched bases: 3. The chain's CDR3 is CASSFRTGGGYTF. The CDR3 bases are TGTGCCAGCAGTTTCCGGACAGGGGGAGGCTACACCTTC.

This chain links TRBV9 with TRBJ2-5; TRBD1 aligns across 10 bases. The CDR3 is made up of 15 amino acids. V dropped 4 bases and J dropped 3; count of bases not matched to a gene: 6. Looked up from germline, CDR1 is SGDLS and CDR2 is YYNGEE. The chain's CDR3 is CASSSSGTGEETQYF. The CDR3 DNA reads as TGTGCCAGCAGCTCCTCCGGGACAGGGGAAGAGACCCAGTACTTC.

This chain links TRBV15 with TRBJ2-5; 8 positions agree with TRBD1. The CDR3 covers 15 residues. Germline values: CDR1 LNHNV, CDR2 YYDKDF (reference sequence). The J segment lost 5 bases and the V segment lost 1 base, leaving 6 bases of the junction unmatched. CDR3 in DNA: TGTGCCACCAGCAGAGGTGGACAGGGTAGGGAGACCCAGTACTTC. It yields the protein CATSRGGQGRETQYF.

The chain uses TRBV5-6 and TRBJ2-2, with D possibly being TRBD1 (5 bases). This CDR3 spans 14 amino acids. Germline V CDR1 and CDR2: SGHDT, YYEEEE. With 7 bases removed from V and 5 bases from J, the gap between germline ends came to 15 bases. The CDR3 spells CASRVRQHTGELFF. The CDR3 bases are TGTGCCAGCCGGGTGCGACAGCATACCGGGGAGCTGTTTTTT.